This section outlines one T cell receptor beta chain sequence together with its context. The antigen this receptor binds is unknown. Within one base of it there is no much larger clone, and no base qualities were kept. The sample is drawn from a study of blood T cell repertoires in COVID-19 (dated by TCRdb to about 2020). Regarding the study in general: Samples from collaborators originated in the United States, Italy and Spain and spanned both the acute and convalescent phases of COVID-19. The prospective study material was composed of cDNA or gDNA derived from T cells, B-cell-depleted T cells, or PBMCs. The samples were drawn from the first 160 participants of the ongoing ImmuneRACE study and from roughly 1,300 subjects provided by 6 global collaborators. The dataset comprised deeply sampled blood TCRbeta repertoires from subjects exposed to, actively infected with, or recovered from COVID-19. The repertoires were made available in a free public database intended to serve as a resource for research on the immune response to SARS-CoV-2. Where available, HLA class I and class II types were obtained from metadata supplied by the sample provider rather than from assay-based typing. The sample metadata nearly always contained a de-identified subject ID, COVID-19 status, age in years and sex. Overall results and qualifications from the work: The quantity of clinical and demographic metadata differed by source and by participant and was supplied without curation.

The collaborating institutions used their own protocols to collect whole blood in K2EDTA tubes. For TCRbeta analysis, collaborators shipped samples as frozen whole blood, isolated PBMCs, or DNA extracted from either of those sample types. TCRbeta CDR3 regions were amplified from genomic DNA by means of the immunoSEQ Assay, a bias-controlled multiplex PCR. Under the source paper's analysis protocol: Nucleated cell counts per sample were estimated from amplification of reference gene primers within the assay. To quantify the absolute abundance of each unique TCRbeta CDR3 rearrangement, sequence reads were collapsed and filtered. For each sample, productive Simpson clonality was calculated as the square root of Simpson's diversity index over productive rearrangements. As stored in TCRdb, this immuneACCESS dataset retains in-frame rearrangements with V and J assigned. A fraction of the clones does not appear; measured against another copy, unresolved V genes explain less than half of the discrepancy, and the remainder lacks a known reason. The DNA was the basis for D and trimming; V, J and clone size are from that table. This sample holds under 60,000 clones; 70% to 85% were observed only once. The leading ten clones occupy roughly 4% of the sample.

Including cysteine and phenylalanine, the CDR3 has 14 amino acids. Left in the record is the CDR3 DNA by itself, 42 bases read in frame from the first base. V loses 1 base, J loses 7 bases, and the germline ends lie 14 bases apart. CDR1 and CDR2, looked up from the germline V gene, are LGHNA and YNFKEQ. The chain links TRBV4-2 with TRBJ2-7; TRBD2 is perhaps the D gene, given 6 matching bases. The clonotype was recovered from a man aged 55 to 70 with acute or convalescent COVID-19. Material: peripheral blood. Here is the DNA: TGTGCCAGCAGCCAAGTAGGAGGGGTAGGGGAGCAGTACTTC. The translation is CASSQVGGVGEQYF.